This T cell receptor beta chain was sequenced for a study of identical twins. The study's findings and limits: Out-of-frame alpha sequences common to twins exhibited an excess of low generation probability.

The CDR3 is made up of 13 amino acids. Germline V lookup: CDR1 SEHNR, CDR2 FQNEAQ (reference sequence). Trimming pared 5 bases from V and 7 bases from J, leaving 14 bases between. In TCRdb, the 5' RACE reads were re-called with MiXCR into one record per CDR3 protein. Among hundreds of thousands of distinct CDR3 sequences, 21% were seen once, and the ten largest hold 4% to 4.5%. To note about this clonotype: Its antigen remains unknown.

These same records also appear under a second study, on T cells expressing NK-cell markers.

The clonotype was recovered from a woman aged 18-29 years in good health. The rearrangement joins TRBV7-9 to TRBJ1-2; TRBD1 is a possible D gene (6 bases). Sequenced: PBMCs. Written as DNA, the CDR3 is TGTGCCAGCAGCCTACAGACAGGAGCTGGCTACACCTTC. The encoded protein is CASSLQTGAGYTF.